The 20 T cell receptor beta chains reported below all come from one sample, sequenced in a study of neurological immune-mediated disorders. TCRdb reprocessed the 5' RACE reads with MiXCR, giving one entry per CDR3 protein. Of about 62,000 distinct CDR3 sequences listed, around 4.8% are singletons. The specimen was PBMCs. These receptors were obtained from a woman between 50 and 59 years old with multiple sclerosis.

Concerning this clonotype itself: The germline gene is not matched at one end of the junction; a read error may be the cause. The chain is built from TRBV20-1 and TRBJ1-6, with 7 bases identical to TRBD1. Germline V CDR1 and CDR2: DFQATT, SNEGSKA (reference sequence). The CDR3 has 15 residues. The CDR3 DNA follows: TGCAGTGCTAGAGATACCCAGGGGGGTAATTCACCCCTCAACTTT. Translation gives CSARDTQGGNSPLNF.

This clonotype was counted at least ten times. This rearrangement joins TRBV12-3 or TRBV12-4 to TRBJ1-2; D is ambiguous. The CDR3 covers 12 residues. V dropped 5 bases and J dropped 7 bases, with 11 bases sitting between them. CDR3: CASSPSGSGYTF. CDR3 DNA sequence: TGTGCCAGCAGTCCCTCGGGGAGTGGCTACACCTTC.

This clonotype was observed a few times. The V call is TRBV25-1, the J call TRBJ1-2; no firm D call. In germline, CDR1 is MGHDK, CDR2 SYGVNS. CDR3 length: 13 residues. V was clipped by 5 bases and J by 8 bases, with 15 bases between them. The CDR3 DNA reads TGTGCCAGCAGTAGGGAACAGTTAGGCGGCTACACCTTC. This gives the protein CASSREQLGGYTF.

This clonotype showed up many times. The chain links TRBV7-9 to TRBJ1-1; no reliable D call. Trimming removed 2 bases at V and 1 base at J, with 5 bases between. The CDR3 contains 13 residues. In germline, CDR1 is SEHNR, CDR2 FQNEAQ (reference sequence). The CDR3 sequence: CASSLMENTEAFF. The CDR3 coding sequence is TGTGCCAGCAGCTTAATGGAGAACACTGAAGCTTTCTTT.

The chain recombines TRBV19 with TRBJ2-2; TRBD2 is a possible D gene (5 bases). The V gene lost 3 bases and the J gene lost 2 bases, with 16 bases spanning the gap. The CDR3 is 17 amino acids. The germline V gene has CDR1 LNHDA and CDR2 SQIVND (reference sequence). CDR3 nucleotide sequence: TGTGCCAGTAGTATCCGGGGTTGGAGTACTAACACCGGGGAGCTGTTTTTT. Translated: CASSIRGWSTNTGELFF.

As to this clonotype: This may come from a read error, since a much larger clone is one base off. The CDR3 loop is CASSLKEGGEQFF. CDR3 nucleotides: TGTGCCAGCAGCTTAAAGGAGGGAGGTGAGCAGTTCTTC. The V call is TRBV7-9, the J call TRBJ2-1; D is possibly TRBD2 (6 bases). CDR3 length: 13 amino acids. The V gene's germline CDR1 is SEHNR and CDR2 FQNEAQ (reference sequence). Between the trimmed V and J ends, which lost 2 bases and 9 bases, there was a span of 11 bases.

This clonotype came up many times. The J gene is TRBJ1-4, the V gene TRBV27; D uncertain. Between the trimmed V and J ends, which lost 5 bases and 8 bases, there was a span of 12 bases. The germline V gene has CDR1 MNHEY and CDR2 SMNVEV (reference sequence). CDR3 length equals 13 residues. The CDR3 loop is CASSPSIREKLFF. In nucleotides, the CDR3 is TGTGCCAGCAGTCCATCCATTCGGGAAAAACTGTTTTTT.

In this sample, this clonotype turned up many times. The chain recombines TRBV15 with TRBJ1-1; perhaps TRBD1 as D (6 bases). Germline CDR1 LNHNV, CDR2 YYDKDF (reference sequence). The CDR3 consists of 16 residues. The germline V and J ends were trimmed by 1 base and 5 bases, with 17 bases remaining between them. The CDR3 protein is CATSRVGLGAVTEAFF. CDR3 DNA: TGTGCCACCAGCAGAGTGGGGTTGGGGGCCGTTACTGAAGCTTTCTTT.

This clonotype was counted ten times or more. Here the CDR3 reads CASSVGGRPDTQYF. The CDR3 region has the DNA TGTGCCAGCAGCGTAGGTGGGCGCCCAGATACGCAGTATTTT. This chain uses TRBV9 with TRBJ2-3; D gene unclear. V was shortened by 0 bases and J by 4 bases, with 9 bases between the two germline ends. From germline, CDR1 is SGDLS and CDR2 YYNGEE. The CDR3 length is 14 residues.

This clonotype appeared many times. The chain is built from TRBV12-3 or TRBV12-4 and TRBJ1-6; TRBD1 is a possible D gene (6 bases). Trimming pared 6 bases from V and 6 bases from J, leaving 18 bases between. This CDR3 is 16 amino acids long. In DNA form, the CDR3 reads TGTGCCAGCAGCCGTAGGGGGGCCGATTCTAATTCACCCCTCCACTTT. It translates to CASSRRGADSNSPLHF.

This clonotype was counted ten times or more. The chain links TRBV5-1 to TRBJ2-2; D is unresolved. CDR1 and CDR2 (germline): SGHRS, YFSETQ. V was trimmed by 2 bases and J by 5 bases, leaving 7 bases between them. This CDR3 has 13 residues. The CDR3 nucleotides read TGCGCCAGCAGCTTTGAACCGACCGGGGAGCTGTTTTTT. The encoded protein is CASSFEPTGELFF.

This clonotype was detected many times. The chain combines TRBV29-1 with TRBJ1-2, with D uncertain. CDR1 is SQVTM, CDR2 ANQGSEA, per germline. The germline V and J ends were trimmed by 3 bases and 4 bases, with 9 bases remaining between them. This CDR3 is built from 12 residues. CDR3 loop: CSVDSGAYGYTF. The CDR3 nucleotides are TGCAGCGTTGATTCGGGAGCCTATGGCTACACCTTC.

This clonotype was detected ten times or more. The chain combines TRBV12-3 or TRBV12-4 with TRBJ2-5; D may correspond to TRBD1 or TRBD2 (5 bases each). Deletions cut 10 bases from V and 0 bases from J, with 9 bases between. This CDR3 is 12 amino acids long. The CDR3 DNA sequence: TGTGCCACCCGGGGCGACCAAGAGACCCAGTACTTC. Translating it yields CATRGDQETQYF.

This clonotype was counted at least ten times. This chain joins TRBV7-2 and TRBJ2-7; possible D gene TRBD2, 5 bases. V shed 4 bases and J shed 6 bases, with 16 bases lying between them. Per germline, CDR1 SGHTA and CDR2 FQGNSA. CDR3 length: 14 residues. CDR3 DNA: TGTGCCAGCAGCTCTTCGACTATCGGGGTCGAGCAGTACTTC. Its protein is CASSSSTIGVEQYF.

Of note for this clonotype: A much larger clonotype is one base distant, so this may be a read error. The V and J genes are TRBV6-2 or TRBV6-3 and TRBJ2-1; no reliable D call. V lost 1 base, J lost 6 bases, and 1 base lay in between. There are 11 residues in the CDR3. Germline-derived CDR1 and CDR2 are MNHEY and SVGEGT. CDR3 bases: TGTGCCAGCAGTTACTTCAATGAGCAGTTCTTC. Protein: CASSYFNEQFF.

This clonotype was seen a few times. This chain connects TRBV7-2 to TRBJ1-5, with no clear D. The CDR3 has 12 amino acids. Trimming cost V 6 bases and J 7 bases, with 10 bases left between them. CDR1 and CDR2 from the germline V gene are SGHTA and FQGNSA. CDR3: CASSGMGQPQHF. The CDR3 coding sequence is TGTGCCAGCAGTGGGATGGGGCAGCCCCAGCATTTT.

In its sample, this clonotype was seen many times. J is TRBJ1-1 and V is TRBV11-2, with 7 positions matching TRBD1. V shed 5 bases and J 6 bases; nucleotides not matched to a gene: 6. Germline V CDR1 and CDR2: SGHAT, FQNNGV. The CDR3 is made up of 13 amino acids. The CDR3 DNA reads as TGTGCCAGCAGCCAAGAGGGGGCCCCTGAAGCTTTCTTT. This encodes CASSQEGAPEAFF.

This clonotype was observed many times. The V call is TRBV5-1, the J call TRBJ2-2; no reliable D call. Germline loops: CDR1 SGHRS, CDR2 YFSETQ. The CDR3 covers 15 residues. With 2 bases removed from V and 7 bases from J, the gap between germline ends came to 15 bases. The CDR3 DNA reads TGCGCCAGCAGCTTCTCAGCCCTAGGCAACGGGGAGCTGTTTTTT. Translating it yields CASSFSALGNGELFF.

This chain joins TRBV4-1 and TRBJ2-5; no clear D. Germline lookup yields CDR1 MGHRA and CDR2 YSYEKL. This CDR3 comprises 15 residues. Trimming shortened V by 5 bases and J by 4 bases, and 17 bases separated the two germline ends. The CDR3, as DNA: TGCGCCAGCAGCAGAGACCCGAGCCCGGGAGAGACCCAGTACTTC. Encoded protein: CASSRDPSPGETQYF.

This clonotype was detected ten times or more. The chain is built from TRBV6-2 or TRBV6-3 and TRBJ2-1; 12 bases align to TRBD2. The germline CDR1 and CDR2 sequences are MNHEY and SVGEGT. V lost 8 bases, J lost 10 bases, and 3 bases stayed unmatched. The CDR3 consists of 12 residues. CDR3 in amino acids: CASYGLAGEQFF. The CDR3 DNA reads TGTGCCAGCTACGGACTAGCGGGAGAGCAGTTCTTC.